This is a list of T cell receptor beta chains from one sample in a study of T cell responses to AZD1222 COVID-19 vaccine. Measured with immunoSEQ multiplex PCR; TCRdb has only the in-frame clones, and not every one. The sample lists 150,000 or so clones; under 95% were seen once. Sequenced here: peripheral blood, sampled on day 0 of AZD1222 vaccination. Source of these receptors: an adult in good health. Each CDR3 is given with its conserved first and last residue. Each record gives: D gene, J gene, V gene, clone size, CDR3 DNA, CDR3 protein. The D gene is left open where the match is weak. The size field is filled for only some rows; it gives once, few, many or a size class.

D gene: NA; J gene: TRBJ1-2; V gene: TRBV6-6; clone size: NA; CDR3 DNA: TGTGCCAGCAGTGAGGACAGACCCTATGGCTACACCTTC; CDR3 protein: CASSEDRPYGYTF
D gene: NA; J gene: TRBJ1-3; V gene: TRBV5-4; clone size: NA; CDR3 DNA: TGTGCCAGCAGCTTGGAGGTGTCCTCTGGAAACACCATATATTTT; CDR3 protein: CASSLEVSSGNTIYF
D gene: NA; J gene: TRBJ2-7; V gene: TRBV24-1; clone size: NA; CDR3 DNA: TGTGCCACCAGCCGCCTAATTAGCTCCTACGAGCAGTACTTC; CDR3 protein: CATSRLISSYEQYF
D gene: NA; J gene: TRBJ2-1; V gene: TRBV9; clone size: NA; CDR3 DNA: TGTGCCAGCAGCGCGCAGGGTCGGCCCGGTGTTTATGAGCAGTTCTTC; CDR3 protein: CASSAQGRPGVYEQFF
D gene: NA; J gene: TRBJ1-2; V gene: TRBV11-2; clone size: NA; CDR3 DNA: TGTGCCAGCAGCTTAGACCCCAGGGATGGCTACACCTTC; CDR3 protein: CASSLDPRDGYTF
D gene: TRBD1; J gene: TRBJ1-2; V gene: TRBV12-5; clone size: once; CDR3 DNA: TGTGCTAGTGCTCATCCAGGGGGTTATGGCTACACCTTC; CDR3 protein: CASAHPGGYGYTF
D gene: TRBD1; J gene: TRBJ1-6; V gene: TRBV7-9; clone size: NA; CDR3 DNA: TGTGCCAGCAGCGCCACGACAGGGGGTCCCTCACCCCTCCACTTT; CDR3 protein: CASSATTGGPSPLHF
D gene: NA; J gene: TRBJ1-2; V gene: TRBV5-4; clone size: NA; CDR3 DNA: TGTGCCAGCGCTAGATTTACCTCTTCTAACTATGGCTACACCTTC; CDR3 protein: CASARFTSSNYGYTF
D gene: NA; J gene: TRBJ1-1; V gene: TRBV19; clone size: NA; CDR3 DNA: TGTGCCAGTAGCCAACAGGGTAGAAACACTGAAGCTTTCTTT; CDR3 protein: CASSQQGRNTEAFF
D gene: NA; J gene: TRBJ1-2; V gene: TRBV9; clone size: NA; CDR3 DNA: TGTGCCAGCAGCGTAGGGCAGGGTCGAGGCTACACCTTC; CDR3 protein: CASSVGQGRGYTF
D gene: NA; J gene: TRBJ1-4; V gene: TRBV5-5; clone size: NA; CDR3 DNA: TGTGCCAGCAGCTTGCAATCCCCGCCCCGGACTTTTGAAAAACTGTTTTTT; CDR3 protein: CASSLQSPPRTFEKLFF
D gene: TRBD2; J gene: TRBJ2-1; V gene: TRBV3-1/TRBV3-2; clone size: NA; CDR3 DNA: TGTGCCAGCAGCCTAGGGACTAGAATAGCCTACAATGAGCAGTTCTTC; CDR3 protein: CASSLGTRIAYNEQFF
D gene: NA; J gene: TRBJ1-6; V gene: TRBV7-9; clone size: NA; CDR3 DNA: TGTGCCAGCAGCTTAGGACAGCTCAATTCACCCCTCCACTTT; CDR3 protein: CASSLGQLNSPLHF
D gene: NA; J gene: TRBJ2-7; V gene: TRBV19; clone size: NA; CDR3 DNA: TGTGCCAGTAGTATAAACAGAAACTACGAGCAGTACTTC; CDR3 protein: CASSINRNYEQYF
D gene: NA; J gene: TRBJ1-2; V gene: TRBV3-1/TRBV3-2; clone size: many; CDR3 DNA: TGTGCCAGCAGCCAAGGGGCAGGGGCGCGTTATGGCTACACCTTC; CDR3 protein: CASSQGAGARYGYTF
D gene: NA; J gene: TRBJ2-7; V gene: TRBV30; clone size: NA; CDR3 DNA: TGTGCCTGGAGTGTAGGACCCATCGAGCAGTACTTC; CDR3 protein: CAWSVGPIEQYF
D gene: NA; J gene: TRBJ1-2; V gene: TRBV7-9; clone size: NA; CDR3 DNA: TGTGCCAGCAGCTTAGGTCCAGACACCCGCTCCGGCTACACCTTC; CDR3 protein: CASSLGPDTRSGYTF
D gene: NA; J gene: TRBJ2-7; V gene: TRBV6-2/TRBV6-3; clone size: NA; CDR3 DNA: TGTGCCAGCAGTTACTATCCCGGAAAAGGGGACGACGAGCAGTACTTC; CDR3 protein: CASSYYPGKGDDEQYF
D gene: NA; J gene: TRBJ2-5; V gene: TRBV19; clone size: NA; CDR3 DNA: TGTGCCAGTAGTATACGAGCAATGGGAGAGACCCAGTACTTC; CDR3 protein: CASSIRAMGETQYF
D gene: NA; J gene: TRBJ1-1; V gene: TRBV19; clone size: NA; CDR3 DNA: TGTGCCAGTAGTATTTCTAAGACCAGCAGGGACCTCGGGCGTGAAGCTTTCTTT; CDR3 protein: CASSISKTSRDLGREAFF
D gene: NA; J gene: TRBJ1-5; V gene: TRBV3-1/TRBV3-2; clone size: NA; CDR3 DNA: TGTGCCAGCAGCCAAGGGACAGCGGTCGGGGCCCAGCATTTT; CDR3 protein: CASSQGTAVGAQHF
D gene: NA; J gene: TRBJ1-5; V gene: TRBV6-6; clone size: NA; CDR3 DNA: TGTGCCAGCAGTTACTCTATTTTAAGTCAGCCCCAGCATTTT; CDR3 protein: CASSYSILSQPQHF
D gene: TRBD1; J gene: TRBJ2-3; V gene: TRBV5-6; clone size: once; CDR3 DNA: TGTGCCAGCAGCTCCCGGGACAGGGCCATTGATACGCAGTATTTT; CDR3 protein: CASSSRDRAIDTQYF
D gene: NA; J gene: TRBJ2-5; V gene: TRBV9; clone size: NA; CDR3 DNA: TGTGCCAGCAGCTCTGGGGGTGGGACCCAGTACTTC; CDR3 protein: CASSSGGGTQYF
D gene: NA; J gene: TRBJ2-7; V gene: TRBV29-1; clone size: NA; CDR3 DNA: TGCAGCGTTGAAGATCGACGGCGGCACTCCTACGAGCAGTACTTC; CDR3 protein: CSVEDRRRHSYEQYF
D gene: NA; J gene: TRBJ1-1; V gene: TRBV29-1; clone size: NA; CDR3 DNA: TGCAGCGCCGTAAATACCAAGGGAGGGGACACTGAAGCTTTCTTT; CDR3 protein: CSAVNTKGGDTEAFF
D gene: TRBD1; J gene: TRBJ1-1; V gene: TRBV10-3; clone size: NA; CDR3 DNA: TGTGCCATCAGTGAGGGACAGGGGATGCCTGGTGAAGCTTTCTTT; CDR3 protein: CAISEGQGMPGEAFF
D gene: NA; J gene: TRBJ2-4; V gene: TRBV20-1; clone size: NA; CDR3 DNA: TGCAGTGCCACGACAGTCAACATTCAGTACTTC; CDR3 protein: CSATTVNIQYF
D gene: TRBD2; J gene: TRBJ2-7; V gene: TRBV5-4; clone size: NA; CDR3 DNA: TGTGCCAGCAGTTCGCGGGAGCGGGCATACGAGCAGTACTTC; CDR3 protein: CASSSRERAYEQYF
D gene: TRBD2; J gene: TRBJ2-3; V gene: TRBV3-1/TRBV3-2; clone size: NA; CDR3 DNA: TGTGCCAGCAGCCAAGTGGGACTAGCGGGGATCGCAGATACGCAGTATTTT; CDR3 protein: CASSQVGLAGIADTQYF
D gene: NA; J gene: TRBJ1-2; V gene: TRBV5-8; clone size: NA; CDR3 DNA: TGTGCCAGCAGCTTGGTTACAGGTACACTGAGCTATGGCTACACCTTC; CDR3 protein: CASSLVTGTLSYGYTF
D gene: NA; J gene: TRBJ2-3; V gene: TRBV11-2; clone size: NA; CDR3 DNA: TGTGCCAGCAGCTTAGATATCGGGACGCAAGATACGCAGTATTTT; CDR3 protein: CASSLDIGTQDTQYF
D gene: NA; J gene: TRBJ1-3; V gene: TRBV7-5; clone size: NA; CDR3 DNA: TGTGTCAGAAGCCTACTTTCTCGGGATGGGGACACCATATATTTT; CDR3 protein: CVRSLLSRDGDTIYF
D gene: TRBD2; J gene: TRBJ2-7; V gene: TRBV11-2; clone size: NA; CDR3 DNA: TGTGCCAGCAGCTTAGGGGTGCGGGGGACTCTGACCTACGAGCAGTACTTC; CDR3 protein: CASSLGVRGTLTYEQYF
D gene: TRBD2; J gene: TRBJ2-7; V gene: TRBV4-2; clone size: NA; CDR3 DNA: TGTGCCAGCAGCCAAGAGAGGACTAGCGGGGGGTACGAGCAGTACTTC; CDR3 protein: CASSQERTSGGYEQYF
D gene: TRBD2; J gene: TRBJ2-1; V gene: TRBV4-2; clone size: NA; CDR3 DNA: TGTGCCAGCAGCCAACCCCTTGGACTAGTTTCCCACAATGAGCAGTTCTTC; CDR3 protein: CASSQPLGLVSHNEQFF
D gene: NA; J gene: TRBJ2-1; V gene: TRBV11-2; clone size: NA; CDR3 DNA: TGTGCCAGCAGCTTAGATCGAGCAATTACAGACCCCCACAATGAGCAGTTCTTC; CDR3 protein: CASSLDRAITDPHNEQFF
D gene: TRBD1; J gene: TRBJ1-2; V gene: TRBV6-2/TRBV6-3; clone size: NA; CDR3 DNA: TGTGCCAGCAGTACCGGACAGGGTAACTATGGCTACACCTTC; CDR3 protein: CASSTGQGNYGYTF
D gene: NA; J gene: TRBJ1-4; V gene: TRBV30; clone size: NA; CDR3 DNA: TGTGCCTGGACCCTAGCGGGCTTCGATGAAAAACTGTTTTTT; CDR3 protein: CAWTLAGFDEKLFF
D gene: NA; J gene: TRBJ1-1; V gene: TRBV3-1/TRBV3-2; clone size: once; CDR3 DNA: TGTGCCAGCAGCCTGAGACAGCGTGGGCCTGAAGCTTTCTTT; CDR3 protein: CASSLRQRGPEAFF
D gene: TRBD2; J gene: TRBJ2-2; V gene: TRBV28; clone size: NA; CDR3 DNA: TGTGCCAGCACTTCGGGGGGGCACAACACCGGGGAGCTGTTTTTT; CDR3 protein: CASTSGGHNTGELFF
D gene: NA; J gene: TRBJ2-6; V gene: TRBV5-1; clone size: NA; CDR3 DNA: TGCGCCAGCAGCTTGGCCCTCCGGCTAGGCTTGGTCGCTGGGGCCAACGTCCTGACTTTC; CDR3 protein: CASSLALRLGLVAGANVLTF
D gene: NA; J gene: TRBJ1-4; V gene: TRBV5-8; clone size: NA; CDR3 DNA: TGTGCCAGCACCCGGGGGGGTGAAAAACTGTTTTTT; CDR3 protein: CASTRGGEKLFF
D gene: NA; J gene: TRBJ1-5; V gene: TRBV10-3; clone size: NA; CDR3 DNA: TGTGCCATCAGTGAGGTGCAGGATCAGCCCCAGCATTTT; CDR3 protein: CAISEVQDQPQHF
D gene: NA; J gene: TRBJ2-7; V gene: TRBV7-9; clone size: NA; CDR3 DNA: TGTGCCAGCAGCTTAGTGGAAGGCCCTCCTAGTTTGTACGAGCAGTACTTC; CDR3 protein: CASSLVEGPPSLYEQYF
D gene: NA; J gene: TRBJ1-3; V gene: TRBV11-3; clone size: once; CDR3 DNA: TGTGCCAGCAGCTTTGGACGGAGCTCTGGAAACACCATATATTTT; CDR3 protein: CASSFGRSSGNTIYF
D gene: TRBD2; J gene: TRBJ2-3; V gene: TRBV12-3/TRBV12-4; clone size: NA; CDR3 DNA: TGTGCCAGCAGGACTAGCGCGACAGATACGCAGTATTTT; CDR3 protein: CASRTSATDTQYF
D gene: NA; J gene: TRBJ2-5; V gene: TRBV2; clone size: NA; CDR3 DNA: TGTGCCAGCAGGGAAGAGACCCAGTACTTC; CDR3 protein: CASREETQYF
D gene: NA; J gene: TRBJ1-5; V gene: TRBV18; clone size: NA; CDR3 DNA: TGTGCCAGCTCACCACTGCCCACCCTCAAGCCCCAGCATTTT; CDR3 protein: CASSPLPTLKPQHF
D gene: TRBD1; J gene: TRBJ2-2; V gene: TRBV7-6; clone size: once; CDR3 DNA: TGTGCCAGCAGCTCTCGCCAGAGGACAGGGGACACCGGGGAGCTGTTTTTT; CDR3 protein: CASSSRQRTGDTGELFF
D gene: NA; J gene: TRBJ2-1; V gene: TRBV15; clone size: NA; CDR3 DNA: TGTGCCACCAGCCATAATCCCTTTAAGGTGTTTAATAATGAGCAGTTCTTC; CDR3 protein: CATSHNPFKVFNNEQFF